Listed here are 24 T cell receptor beta chains from one sample, sequenced in a study of chemoradiotherapy in HPV16-positive cancers (dated by TCRdb to the early 2020s). The protocol used for the library was the immunoSEQ multiplex PCR assay. Held by TCRdb, this immuneACCESS table contains in-frame sequences only and omits some clones. Under half of the omission traces to an unresolved V gene where checked; the cause of the rest is unknown. This sample is represented by tens of thousands of clones; around four fifths of them were singletons. The top ten clonotypes cover approximately 4.2% of the sample. The material sequenced was blood, taken from a patient who underwent chemoradiotherapy. The source of these receptors is a human donor with HPV-associated anogenital cancer.

V and J are TRBV6-5 and TRBJ1-2, with TRBD1 matching 8 bases. Germline V gene sequence: CDR1 MNHEY, CDR2 SVGAGI. This CDR3 has 15 residues. J gave up 6 bases and V 1 base, and 7 bases lay outside the gene matches. CDR3: CASSYYQGAKNGYTF. Written as DNA, the CDR3 is TGTGCCAGCAGTTACTATCAGGGGGCTAAGAATGGCTACACCTTC.

The chain recombines TRBV19 with TRBJ1-5; perhaps TRBD1 as D (6 bases). The CDR3 has 17 amino acids. Germline CDR1 LNHDA, CDR2 SQIVND (reference sequence). V shed 3 bases and J shed 0 bases, with 15 bases lying between them. Here the CDR3 reads CASSIDGGGHSNQPQHF. The CDR3 coding sequence is TGTGCCAGTAGTATCGACGGGGGCGGTCATAGCAATCAGCCCCAGCATTTT.

V gene TRBV6-1 combines with J gene TRBJ2-1; 11 positions match TRBD2. CDR1 MNHNS and CDR2 SASEGT come from the germline V gene. The junction had 6 bases not matched to a gene; V was cut back by 2 bases and J by 15 bases. The CDR3 contains 13 residues. The chain's CDR3 is CASSELLAGVPFF. CDR3 sequence (DNA): TGTGCCAGCAGTGAATTACTAGCGGGGGTCCCGTTCTTC.

The genes are TRBV9 and TRBJ2-7, with D uncertain. Trimming removed 0 bases from V and 4 bases from J, with 11 bases in between. Germline V gives CDR1 SGDLS, CDR2 YYNGEE. CDR3 length equals 14 residues. CDR3 DNA: TGTGCCAGCAGCGTAGGAGGCGCCCCTTACGAGCAGTACTTC. It yields the protein CASSVGGAPYEQYF.

The chain carries TRBV5-6 and TRBJ1-1, with TRBD1 as a possible D gene (5 bases). The V end lost 0 bases, the J end lost 12 bases, and 9 bases lay between the germline ends. The CDR3 has 11 residues. CDR1 and CDR2 (germline): SGHDT, YYEEEE. The CDR3 region has the DNA TGTGCCAGCAGCTTGGTGGGGGAATCTTTCTTT. Its protein product is CASSLVGESFF. Together with reference TRBV5-6 and TRBJ1-1, the CDR3 gives the full variable domain: DAGVTQSPTHLIKTRGQQVTLRCSPKSGHDTVSWYQQALGQGPQFIFQYYEEEERQRGNFPDRFSGHQFPNYSSELNVNALLLGDSALYLCASSLVGESFFGQGTRLTVV.

The J gene is TRBJ1-3, the V gene TRBV7-9; D is possibly TRBD1 (6 bases). Trimming took 1 base from V and 0 from J, leaving 10 bases between them. CDR1 is SEHNR and CDR2 is FQNEAQ in the germline V gene (reference sequence). The CDR3 loop spans 16 amino acids. Written as DNA, the CDR3 is TGTGCCAGCAGCTTAGAGCGGACAGTCTCTGGAAACACCATATATTTT. Translating it yields CASSLERTVSGNTIYF.

The chain carries TRBV5-1 and TRBJ2-1; D not certain. Germline loops: CDR1 SGHRS, CDR2 YFSETQ. The CDR3 contains 14 residues. The V end was cut by 0 bases, the J end by 8 bases, with 12 bases between. The CDR3 is CASSLAQANDEQFF. CDR3 nucleotides: TGCGCCAGCAGCTTGGCTCAGGCTAACGATGAGCAGTTCTTC. The full variable domain, in which reference TRBV5-1 and TRBJ2-1 provide the parts outside the CDR3, is KAGVTQTPRYLIKTRGQQVTLSCSPISGHRSVSWYQQTPGQGLQFLFEYFSETQRNKGNFPGRFSGRQFSNSRSEMNVSTLELGDSALYLCASSLAQANDEQFFGPGTRLTVL.

This clone was counted a single time. The chain couples TRBV5-3 to TRBJ2-5, with D unresolved. TRBV5-3 counts as an open reading frame of uncertain function. Trimming cost V 4 bases and J 2 bases, with 27 bases left between them. The CDR3 spans 19 residues. CDR3 region: CARSHPSRASLKKQETQYF. The DNA of the CDR3 is TGTGCCAGAAGCCACCCTTCCCGGGCCTCACTGAAAAAGCAAGAGACCCAGTACTTC.

This clone appeared a single time. The chain recombines TRBV5-1 with TRBJ1-5, with D possibly TRBD1 on 5 matching bases. The CDR3 is 15 amino acids. Trimming left V 4 bases short and J 4 bases short, with 15 bases between. Germline CDR1 SGHRS, CDR2 YFSETQ. The CDR3 region has the DNA TGCGCCAGCAGCCGGGGATCGGGGGTTAATCAGCCCCAGCATTTT. Amino acid sequence: CASSRGSGVNQPQHF.

The chain joins TRBV19 to TRBJ2-5; TRBD2 matches 10 bases. V shed 5 bases, J shed 3 bases, and the junction held 3 bases outside the gene matches. CDR1 and CDR2 (germline): LNHDA, SQIVND (reference sequence). CDR3 length: 14 amino acids. CDR3 sequence (DNA): TGTGCCAGTAGTTACGGACTAGCGGAAGAGACCCAGTACTTC. Translated, it gives CASSYGLAEETQYF.

The V and J genes are TRBV7-2 and TRBJ2-1, with 10 positions matching TRBD2. V shed 5 bases and J 5 bases; nucleotides not matched to a gene: 6. Germline assignment: CDR1 SGHTA and CDR2 FQGNSA. The CDR3 has 15 residues. The chain's CDR3 is CASSPTSGSHNEQFF. The CDR3 region has the DNA TGTGCCAGCAGCCCGACTAGCGGGTCGCACAATGAGCAGTTCTTC.

The chain joins TRBV9 to TRBJ1-4; tentative D call: TRBD1 (6 bases). V dropped 0 bases and J dropped 8 bases, with 14 bases sitting between them. CDR1 and CDR2 (germline): SGDLS, YYNGEE. This CDR3 region has 15 residues. The DNA for the CDR3 is TGTGCCAGCAGCGTAGGGGGGCAGGGCGGGGAAAAACTGTTTTTT. It is translated as CASSVGGQGGEKLFF.

The chain links TRBV5-1 to TRBJ2-5, with TRBD1 matching over 7 bases. Germline V CDR1 and CDR2: SGHRS, YFSETQ. Trimming at V came to 3 bases and at J to 2 bases, leaving 13 bases not matched to a gene. The CDR3 has 17 amino acids. CDR3 coding DNA: TGCGCCAGCAGCTCCTACCGGGACAGAGAACTACAAGAGACCCAGTACTTC. This codes for CASSSYRDRELQETQYF.

The CDR3 protein is CASSIGTSEQFF. DNA for the CDR3: TGTGCCAGTAGTATAGGGACTAGCGAGCAGTTCTTC. V is TRBV19 and J is TRBJ2-1; TRBD2 aligns across 8 bases. Germline V gene sequence: CDR1 LNHDA, CDR2 SQIVND (reference sequence). V lost 1 base, J lost 10 bases, and 0 bases stayed unmatched. The CDR3 loop spans 12 amino acids.

J is TRBJ1-1 and V is TRBV18; D may be TRBD1 (6 bases). Germline CDR1 is KGHSH and CDR2 is LQKENI. V was shortened by 0 bases and J by 5 bases, with 13 bases between the two germline ends. The CDR3 totals 15 residues. CDR3: CASSPPGGAGTEAFF. The CDR3 bases are TGTGCCAGCTCACCACCGGGGGGGGCGGGAACTGAAGCTTTCTTT.

The chain combines TRBV19 with TRBJ1-2, with 7 nucleotides matching TRBD1. The ends lost 6 bases at V and 5 bases at J; junction bases unmatched: 6. This CDR3 spans 13 amino acids. Germline assignment: CDR1 LNHDA and CDR2 SQIVND (reference sequence). The CDR3 DNA reads TGTGCCAGTAGGACGACAGGGAGGTATGGCTACACCTTC. This translates into CASRTTGRYGYTF.

The genes are TRBV2 and TRBJ1-1, with unresolved D. Germline V gene lookup returns CDR1 SNHLY and CDR2 FYNNEI. V lost 6 bases and J 1 base, leaving 9 bases between the germline ends. There are 13 residues in the CDR3. CDR3 DNA: TGTGCCAGCAGCTCGACACCGAACACTGAAGCTTTCTTT. Protein sequence: CASSSTPNTEAFF.

The rearrangement links TRBV13 to TRBJ2-3; TRBD2 agrees at 7 bases. Per germline, CDR1 PRHDT and CDR2 FYEKMQ (reference sequence). V shed 1 base, J shed 3 bases, and the junction held 10 bases outside the gene matches. The CDR3 has 17 residues. CDR3 in amino acids: CASSLAIVGGRTDTQYF. Written as DNA, the CDR3 is TGTGCCAGCAGCTTAGCCATCGTGGGGGGGAGGACAGATACGCAGTATTTT.

The chain joins TRBV7-6 to TRBJ1-1; D unresolved. The CDR3 is 14 amino acids. CDR1 and CDR2 from the germline V gene are SGHVS and FNYEAQ. The V gene lost 5 bases and the J gene lost 2 bases, with 12 bases spanning the gap. For the CDR3, the DNA is TGTGCCAGCAGCAATACCGGGCGTAACACTGAAGCTTTCTTT. Translation: CASSNTGRNTEAFF. The full variable domain, its missing parts supplied by reference TRBV7-6 and TRBJ1-1, is GAGVSQSPRYKVTKRGQDVALRCDPISGHVSLYWYRQALGQGPEFLTYFNYEAQQDKSGLPNDRFSAERPEGSISTLTIQRTEQRDSAMYRCASSNTGRNTEAFFGQGTRLTVV.

The chain couples TRBV29-1 to TRBJ2-5; 8 bases align to TRBD1. The trim removed 3 bases at V and 4 bases at J, leaving 7 bases unmatched. The CDR3 sequence is 14 residues long. Per the germline V gene, CDR1 is SQVTM and CDR2 is ANQGSEA. The DNA of the CDR3 is TGCAGCGTTGAGTCCCAGGGGGCGGGAGAGACCCAGTACTTC. This sequence encodes CSVESQGAGETQYF.

The rearrangement uses TRBV9 and TRBJ2-1, with 9 bases aligning to TRBD2. CDR3 length: 16 amino acids. V shed 0 bases, J shed 9 bases, and the junction held 10 bases outside the gene matches. The V gene's germline CDR1 is SGDLS and CDR2 YYNGEE. The CDR3 DNA reads TGTGCCAGCAGCGTAGCCCTCGCGGGGGGGCGGGGTGAGCAGTTCTTC. Encoded protein: CASSVALAGGRGEQFF.

This clone has just one count. This chain uses TRBV7-8 with TRBJ2-7; 11 bases fit TRBD2. Germline V gives CDR1 SGHVS, CDR2 FQNEAQ. The CDR3 extends over 16 amino acids. With 0 bases clipped from V and 4 bases from J, the junction kept 5 bases outside the gene matches. The CDR3 region has the DNA TGTGCCAGCAGCTTAGCGGGTAGCGGGGGGGCTTACGAGCAGTACTTC. Translating it yields CASSLAGSGGAYEQYF.

The chain uses TRBV15 and TRBJ1-1, with D possibly being TRBD1 (5 bases). The V end was cut by 1 base, the J end by 6 bases, with 12 bases between. This CDR3 contains 14 residues. Germline V gene lookup returns CDR1 LNHNV and CDR2 YYDKDF (reference sequence). CDR3 sequence reads: CATSRGGFGAEAFF. For the CDR3, the DNA is TGTGCCACCAGCAGAGGGGGGTTCGGCGCTGAAGCTTTCTTT.

The rearrangement joins TRBV11-1 to TRBJ1-1, with D unresolved. The CDR3 runs 14 residues. CDR1 and CDR2 (germline): SGHAT, FQDESV (reference sequence). Trimming stripped 3 bases from V and 1 base from J, with 9 bases between. The CDR3 nucleotides read TGTGCCAGCAGCTTTAGCCAAACGAACACTGAAGCTTTCTTT. Its protein product is CASSFSQTNTEAFF.